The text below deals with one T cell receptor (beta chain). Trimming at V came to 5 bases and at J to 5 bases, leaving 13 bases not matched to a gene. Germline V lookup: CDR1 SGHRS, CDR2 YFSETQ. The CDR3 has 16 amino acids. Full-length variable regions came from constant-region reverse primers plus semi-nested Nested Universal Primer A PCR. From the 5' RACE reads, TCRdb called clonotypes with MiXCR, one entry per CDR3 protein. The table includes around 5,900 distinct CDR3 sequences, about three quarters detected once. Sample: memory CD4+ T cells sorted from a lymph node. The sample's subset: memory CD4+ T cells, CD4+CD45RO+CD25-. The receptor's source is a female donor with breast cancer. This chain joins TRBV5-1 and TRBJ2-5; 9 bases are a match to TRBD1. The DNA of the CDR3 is TGCGCCAGCAGGACGAATCCTACAGGGGGCCATGAGACCCAGTACTTC. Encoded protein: CASRTNPTGGHETQYF.